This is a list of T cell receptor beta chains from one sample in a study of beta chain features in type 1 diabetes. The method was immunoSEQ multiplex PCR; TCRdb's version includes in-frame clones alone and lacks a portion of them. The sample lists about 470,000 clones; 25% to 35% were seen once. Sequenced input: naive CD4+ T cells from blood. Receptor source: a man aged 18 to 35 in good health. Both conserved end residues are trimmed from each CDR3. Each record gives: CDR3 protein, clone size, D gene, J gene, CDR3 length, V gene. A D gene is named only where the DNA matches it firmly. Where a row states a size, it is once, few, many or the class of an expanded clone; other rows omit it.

CDR3: ASGLAGLSGEQF
size: few
D: TRBD2
J: TRBJ2-1
length: 12
V: TRBV7-9

CDR3: ASSFGNEQF
size: NA
D: NA
J: TRBJ2-1
length: 9
V: TRBV27

CDR3: ASSDRWGSYEQY
size: once
D: NA
J: TRBJ2-7
length: 12
V: TRBV18

CDR3: SVDGQGYDEQF
size: few
D: TRBD1
J: TRBJ2-1
length: 11
V: TRBV29-1

CDR3: ASIPDSHYEQY
size: few
D: NA
J: TRBJ2-7
length: 11
V: TRBV2

CDR3: ASSSTGGNQETQY
size: few
D: TRBD1
J: TRBJ2-5
length: 13
V: TRBV7-9

CDR3: AWSRLSGANVLT
size: once
D: NA
J: TRBJ2-6
length: 12
V: TRBV30

CDR3: ASRPTVNTGELF
size: NA
D: NA
J: TRBJ2-2
length: 12
V: TRBV2

CDR3: ASSQDLYAYEQY
size: NA
D: NA
J: TRBJ2-7
length: 12
V: TRBV4-3

CDR3: ASSLVSTGSGQF
size: few
D: TRBD1
J: TRBJ2-1
length: 12
V: TRBV7-9

CDR3: ASSLGGTGETQY
size: few
D: NA
J: TRBJ2-5
length: 12
V: TRBV7-2

CDR3: ASSLRTNGTQY
size: few
D: NA
J: TRBJ2-5
length: 11
V: TRBV7-9

CDR3: ASSSGDSSQY
size: NA
D: NA
J: TRBJ2-3
length: 10
V: TRBV7-3

CDR3: ASTQGRAAF
size: NA
D: NA
J: TRBJ1-1
length: 9
V: TRBV28

CDR3: ASSKFY
size: NA
D: NA
J: TRBJ2-7
length: 6
V: TRBV21-1

CDR3: ASRGTGGESYEQY
size: NA
D: TRBD1
J: TRBJ2-7
length: 13
V: TRBV7-2

CDR3: AWSVLGGGYDEQF
size: few
D: NA
J: TRBJ2-1
length: 13
V: TRBV30

CDR3: ASRVGGSETQY
size: few
D: TRBD2
J: TRBJ2-5
length: 11
V: TRBV6-5

CDR3: ASSYQPNQPQH
size: NA
D: NA
J: TRBJ1-5
length: 11
V: TRBV6-5

CDR3: ASSSLRAGVVKEQY
size: once
D: NA
J: TRBJ2-7
length: 14
V: TRBV7-9

CDR3: SVRREGRYNEQF
size: few
D: TRBD2
J: TRBJ2-1
length: 12
V: TRBV29-1

CDR3: SAERAGELF
size: few
D: NA
J: TRBJ2-2
length: 9
V: TRBV20-1

CDR3: AWGRDTEAF
size: once
D: NA
J: TRBJ1-1
length: 9
V: TRBV30

CDR3: ASKRLSYNEQF
size: NA
D: NA
J: TRBJ2-1
length: 11
V: TRBV2

CDR3: ASSLGAASGSREQY
size: NA
D: TRBD2
J: TRBJ2-7
length: 14
V: TRBV5-1

CDR3: AISDSRTDTQY
size: once
D: NA
J: TRBJ2-3
length: 11
V: TRBV10-3

CDR3: AWSVAQGAKDGYT
size: few
D: TRBD1
J: TRBJ1-2
length: 13
V: TRBV30

CDR3: ASSLVLTTDTQY
size: NA
D: NA
J: TRBJ2-3
length: 12
V: TRBV7-9

CDR3: ASSAREGTNEKLF
size: NA
D: NA
J: TRBJ1-4
length: 13
V: TRBV9

CDR3: ASSNPTYEQY
size: NA
D: NA
J: TRBJ2-7
length: 10
V: TRBV7-2

CDR3: SAKGLETQY
size: few
D: NA
J: TRBJ2-5
length: 9
V: TRBV20-1

CDR3: ASSVGGLYYNEQF
size: NA
D: NA
J: TRBJ2-1
length: 13
V: TRBV9

CDR3: AIRESGGIDEQF
size: few
D: NA
J: TRBJ2-1
length: 12
V: TRBV10-3

CDR3: ASRGPGVTGELF
size: NA
D: NA
J: TRBJ2-2
length: 12
V: TRBV9

CDR3: ASSLAAGGRNEQF
size: NA
D: TRBD2
J: TRBJ2-1
length: 13
V: TRBV5-6

CDR3: ASSEQVEYEQY
size: NA
D: NA
J: TRBJ2-7
length: 11
V: TRBV2

CDR3: ASTSPSSGSGNEQF
size: NA
D: TRBD2
J: TRBJ2-1
length: 14
V: TRBV6-4

CDR3: ASSQDLFTGNYEQY
size: NA
D: NA
J: TRBJ2-7
length: 14
V: TRBV4-1

CDR3: ASSQPSGSTDTQY
size: few
D: TRBD2
J: TRBJ2-3
length: 13
V: TRBV4-2

CDR3: ASSHYLGLAGGPTNEQF
size: NA
D: TRBD2
J: TRBJ2-1
length: 17
V: TRBV14

CDR3: ASSAPGTSGSYHNEQF
size: few
D: TRBD2
J: TRBJ2-1
length: 16
V: TRBV6-1

CDR3: ASSPPVDEKLF
size: few
D: NA
J: TRBJ1-4
length: 11
V: TRBV6-1

CDR3: AISENRLLSGDTQY
size: NA
D: NA
J: TRBJ2-3
length: 14
V: TRBV10-3

CDR3: ASSQGLDYNEQF
size: few
D: TRBD2
J: TRBJ2-1
length: 12
V: TRBV4-3

CDR3: AISESTGPEQY
size: NA
D: NA
J: TRBJ2-7
length: 11
V: TRBV10-3

CDR3: SEREGATEAF
size: NA
D: NA
J: TRBJ1-1
length: 10
V: TRBV29-1

CDR3: ASSVTDGELF
size: few
D: NA
J: TRBJ2-2
length: 10
V: TRBV9

CDR3: ASSVLTNTGELF
size: NA
D: NA
J: TRBJ2-2
length: 12
V: TRBV9

CDR3: ASNPDRGSYGYT
size: NA
D: TRBD1
J: TRBJ1-2
length: 12
V: TRBV19

CDR3: SVGGGGEQY
size: NA
D: NA
J: TRBJ2-7
length: 9
V: TRBV29-1

CDR3: ASSSSPEETQY
size: few
D: NA
J: TRBJ2-5
length: 11
V: TRBV5-1

CDR3: AISEDRGQTEAF
size: NA
D: TRBD1
J: TRBJ1-1
length: 12
V: TRBV10-3

CDR3: ASREGGDSYEQY
size: few
D: NA
J: TRBJ2-7
length: 12
V: TRBV25-1